The entry below gives a single T cell receptor beta chain sequence along with its context. Its antigen remains undetermined. No much larger clone is present one base from it, and per-base qualities are unavailable. The source of the sample is a study of blood T cell repertoires in COVID-19 (dated by TCRdb to between 2020 and 2021). Notes on the research overall: The collaborator samples originated in the United States, Italy and Spain and spanned the acute and convalescent phases of COVID-19. The prospective study material was composed of cDNA or gDNA derived from T cells, B-cell-depleted T cells, or PBMCs. Deeply sampled blood TCRbeta repertoires from subjects exposed to, actively infected with, or recovered from COVID-19 were included in the dataset. The repertoires were released in a freely available public database intended as a resource for research on the immune response to SARS-CoV-2. The samples were drawn from the first 160 participants of the ongoing ImmuneRACE study and from 1,254 subjects provided by 6 global collaborators. A de-identified subject ID, COVID-19 status, age in years and sex were almost always included in the sample metadata. Where available, HLA class I and class II types were taken from metadata supplied by the sample provider and were not determined by assay-based typing.

Collaborating institutions collected whole blood in K2EDTA tubes following their own protocols. For TCRbeta analysis, collaborators shipped samples as frozen whole blood, isolated PBMCs, or DNA extracted from either of those sample types. Paper-wide results and their limitations: The quantity of clinical and demographic metadata differed by source and by participant and was supplied without curation.

TCRbeta CDR3 regions were amplified from genomic DNA using the immunoSEQ Assay, a bias-controlled multiplex PCR. The original pipeline was this. Within the assay, amplification of reference gene primers was used to estimate how many nucleated cells each sample contained. Sequence reads were collapsed and filtered to measure the absolute abundance of every unique TCRbeta CDR3 rearrangement. Productive Simpson clonality was computed per sample as the square root of Simpson's diversity index over productive rearrangements. TCRdb limited this immuneACCESS table to in-frame rearrangements with V and J called. A share of clones is missing; checked studies link under half to unresolved V genes, and the rest is unexplained. That table is the source of V, J and clone size, and D and trimming were worked out from the DNA. This sample comprises some 78,000 clones, roughly 84% of them detected only once. Roughly 3.5% of the sample belongs to the ten largest clones.

The specimen was peripheral blood. The source of this sequence is a man aged 50 to 59 with acute or convalescent COVID-19.

The bases read TGTGCCAGTAGTGAGCGGGGTACTGGAAACACCATATATTTT. The encoded protein is CASSERGTGNTIYF. This receptor chain uses TRBV19 and TRBJ1-3; no confident D gene assignment can be made. CDR3 length: 14 amino acids, cysteine to phenylalanine. Only CDR3 DNA remains: 42 bases, in frame from the first base. V and J are truncated by 5 bases and 2 bases respectively, leaving an intervening sequence of 10 bases. CDR1 and CDR2 (LNHDA, SQIVND) derive from the germline V gene (reference sequence). Beyond the CDR3, the reference TRBV19 and TRBJ1-3 genes provide the residues; the full variable domain reads: DGGITQSPKYLFRKEGQNVTLSCEQNLNHDAMYWYRQDPGQGLRLIYYSQIVNDFQKGDIAEGYSVSREKKESFPLTVTSAQKNPTAFYLCASSERGTGNTIYFGEGSWLTVV.